This TCR beta chain was observed in a study of human thymus T cells. Sequenced by immunoSEQ multiplex PCR; TCRdb stores in-frame clones only, minus some. The sample holds roughly 120,000 clones, around 94% seen once. Germline V gene sequence: CDR1 SNHLY, CDR2 FYNNEI. CDR3 length: 13 residues. The V gene lost 6 bases and the J gene lost 0 bases, with 8 bases spanning the gap. Thymus pieces cut out during corrective heart surgery were the tissue that was used. Sequenced input: thymus tissue. This receptor was identified in a boy under two years old with a congenital heart defect but otherwise immunologically healthy. The rearrangement joins TRBV2 to TRBJ1-1; a possible D gene is TRBD1 (5 bases). CDR3 nucleotides: TGTGCCAGCAGGGGACGGGTGAACACTGAAGCTTTCTTT. Translated: CASRGRVNTEAFF. The full variable domain, in which reference TRBV2 and TRBJ1-1 provide the parts outside the CDR3, is EPEVTQTPSHQVTQMGQEVILRCVPISNHLYFYWYRQILGQKVEFLVSFYNNEISEKSEIFDDQFSVERPDGSNFTLKIRSTKLEDSAMYFCASRGRVNTEAFFGQGTRLTVV.